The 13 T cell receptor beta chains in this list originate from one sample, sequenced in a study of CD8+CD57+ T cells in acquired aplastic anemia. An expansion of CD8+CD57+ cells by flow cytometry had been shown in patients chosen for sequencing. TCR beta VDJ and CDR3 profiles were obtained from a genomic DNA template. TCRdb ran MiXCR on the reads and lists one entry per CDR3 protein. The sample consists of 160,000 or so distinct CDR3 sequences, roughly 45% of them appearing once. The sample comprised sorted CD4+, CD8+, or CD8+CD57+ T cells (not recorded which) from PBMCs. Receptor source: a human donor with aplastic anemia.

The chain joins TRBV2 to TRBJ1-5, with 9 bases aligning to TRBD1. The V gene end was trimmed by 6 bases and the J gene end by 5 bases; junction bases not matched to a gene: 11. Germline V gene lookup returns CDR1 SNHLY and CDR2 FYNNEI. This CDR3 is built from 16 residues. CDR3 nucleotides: TGTGCCAGCAGCGAACTCTCGGGACAGGGCTATCAGCCCCAGCATTTT. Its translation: CASSELSGQGYQPQHF.

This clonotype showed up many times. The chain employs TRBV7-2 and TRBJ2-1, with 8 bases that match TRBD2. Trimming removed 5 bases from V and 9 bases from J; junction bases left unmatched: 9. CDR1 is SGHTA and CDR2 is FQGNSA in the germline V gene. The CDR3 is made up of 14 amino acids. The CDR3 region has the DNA TGTGCCAGCAGCAACCGGCGGGGGGCTGGTGAGCAGTTCTTC. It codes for CASSNRRGAGEQFF.

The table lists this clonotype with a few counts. CDR3 amino acids: CSAREPLTGSYEQYF. The CDR3 DNA sequence: TGCAGTGCTAGAGAGCCCCTGACTGGTTCCTACGAGCAGTACTTC. The rearrangement links TRBV20-1 to TRBJ2-7, with D unresolved. V dropped 0 bases and J dropped 1 base, with 13 bases sitting between them. This CDR3 contains 15 residues. The germline gives CDR1 DFQATT, CDR2 SNEGSKA (reference sequence).

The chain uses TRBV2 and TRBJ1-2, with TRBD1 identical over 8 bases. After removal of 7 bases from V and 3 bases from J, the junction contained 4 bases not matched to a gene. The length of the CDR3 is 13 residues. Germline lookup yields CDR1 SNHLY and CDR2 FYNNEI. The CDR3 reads CASNGQGDYGYTF. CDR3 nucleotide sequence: TGTGCCAGCAACGGACAGGGCGACTATGGCTACACCTTC.

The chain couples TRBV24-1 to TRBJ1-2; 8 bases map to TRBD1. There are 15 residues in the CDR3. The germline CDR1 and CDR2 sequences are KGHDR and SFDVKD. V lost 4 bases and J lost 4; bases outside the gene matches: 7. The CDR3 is CATSERQGQGYGYTF. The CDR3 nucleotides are TGTGCCACCAGTGAACGGCAAGGACAGGGCTATGGCTACACCTTC.

CDR3 sequence: CATSETSGDYNEQFF. CDR3 DNA sequence: TGTGCCACCAGCGAAACTAGCGGGGATTACAATGAGCAGTTCTTC. This chain uses TRBV15 with TRBJ2-1; 10 nucleotides agree with TRBD2. After removal of 5 bases from V and 4 bases from J, the junction contained 5 bases not matched to a gene. The CDR3 loop spans 15 amino acids. Germline CDR1 reads LNHNV; CDR2 reads YYDKDF (reference sequence). Together with reference TRBV15 and TRBJ2-1, the CDR3 gives the full variable domain: DAMVIQNPRYQVTQFGKPVTLSCSQTLNHNVMYWYQQKSSQAPKLLFHYYDKDFNNEADTPDNFQSRRPNTSFCFLDIRSPGLGDTAMYLCATSETSGDYNEQFFGPGTRLTVL.

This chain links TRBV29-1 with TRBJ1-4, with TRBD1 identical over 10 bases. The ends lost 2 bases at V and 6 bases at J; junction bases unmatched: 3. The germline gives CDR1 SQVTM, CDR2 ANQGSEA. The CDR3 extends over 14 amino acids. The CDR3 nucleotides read TGCAGCGTTGAATCGGGACAGGGGTATGAAAAACTGTTTTTT. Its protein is CSVESGQGYEKLFF.

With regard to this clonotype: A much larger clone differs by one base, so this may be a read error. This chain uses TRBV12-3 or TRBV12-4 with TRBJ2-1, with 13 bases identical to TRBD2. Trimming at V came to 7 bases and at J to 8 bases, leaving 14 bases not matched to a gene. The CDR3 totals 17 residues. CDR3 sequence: CASTPSEGLAGVDEQFF. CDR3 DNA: TGTGCCAGCACCCCCTCAGAAGGACTAGCGGGAGTAGATGAGCAGTTCTTC.

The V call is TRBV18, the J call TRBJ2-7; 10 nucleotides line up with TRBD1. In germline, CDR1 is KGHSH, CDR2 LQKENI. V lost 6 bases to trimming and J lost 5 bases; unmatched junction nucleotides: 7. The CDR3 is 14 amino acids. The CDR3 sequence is CASSPGTGVNEQYF. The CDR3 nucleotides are TGTGCCAGCTCGCCCGGGACAGGGGTGAACGAGCAGTACTTC.

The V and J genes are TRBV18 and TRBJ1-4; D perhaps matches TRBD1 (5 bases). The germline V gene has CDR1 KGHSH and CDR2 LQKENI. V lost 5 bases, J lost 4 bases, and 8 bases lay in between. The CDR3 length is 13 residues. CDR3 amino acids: CASSRGFNEKLFF. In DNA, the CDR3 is TGTGCCAGCTCAAGGGGATTTAATGAAAAACTGTTTTTT.

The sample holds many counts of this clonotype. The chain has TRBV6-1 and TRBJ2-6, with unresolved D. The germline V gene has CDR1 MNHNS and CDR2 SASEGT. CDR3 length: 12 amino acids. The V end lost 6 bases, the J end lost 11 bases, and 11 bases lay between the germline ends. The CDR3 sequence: CASRETPYVLTF. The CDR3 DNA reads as TGTGCCAGCAGGGAAACTCCGTACGTCCTGACTTTC.

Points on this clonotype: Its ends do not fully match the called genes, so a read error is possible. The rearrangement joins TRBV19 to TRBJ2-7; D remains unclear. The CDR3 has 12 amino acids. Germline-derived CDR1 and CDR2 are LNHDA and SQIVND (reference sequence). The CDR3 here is CASSTTAYEQYF. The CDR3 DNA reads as TGTGCCAGCAGTACCACTGCCTACGAGCAGTACTTC.

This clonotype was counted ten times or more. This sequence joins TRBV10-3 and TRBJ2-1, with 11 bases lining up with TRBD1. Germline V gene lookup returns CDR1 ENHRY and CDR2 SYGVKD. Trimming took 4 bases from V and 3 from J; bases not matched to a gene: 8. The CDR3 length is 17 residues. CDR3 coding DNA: TGTGCCATCAGTGGGGGGGGAGGGACAGGGGGCTACAATGAGCAGTTCTTC. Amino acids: CAISGGGGTGGYNEQFF.